This TCR beta chain was documented in a study of shared clonotypes between healthy human individuals. The length of the CDR3 is 14 residues. Trimming at V came to 2 bases and at J to 2 bases, leaving 0 bases not matched to a gene. The germline V gene encodes CDR1 SGHVS and CDR2 FNYEAQ. CD45RO-negative cells were positively selected for CCR7, leaving out terminally differentiated effector memory CD45RA+ cells. Sequencing was performed with immunoSEQ multiplex PCR; in TCRdb, only in-frame clones are kept and a portion is missing. The table includes some 630,000 clones, approximately 96% detected once. The receptor was isolated from a woman in her thirties in good health. The rearrangement joins TRBV7-6 to TRBJ2-7, with 10 positions matching TRBD2. Sequencing was done on a sample of naive CD8+ T cells sorted from blood. CDR3 protein: CASSLLAGAYEQYF. In DNA, the CDR3 is TGTGCCAGCAGCTTACTAGCGGGGGCCTACGAGCAGTACTTC.